This record looks at one TCR beta chain sequence and its context. This record comes from a study of blood T cell repertoires in COVID-19. In the authors' methods: Scientists estimated how many nucleated cells there were by amplifying reference gene primers. Sequencing used immunoSEQ multiplex PCR; TCRdb keeps in-frame clones, though not all of them. V and J calls and clone size follow that table, whereas D and trimming were derived from the DNA. The profile covers about 230,000 clones, with over 80% appearing a single time and approximately 2.6% taken by the ten largest. The CDR3 sequence is 16 residues long. The germline V gene encodes CDR1 SGHAT and CDR2 FQNNGV. V dropped 5 bases and J dropped 5; count of bases not matched to a gene: 7.

The TCR sequence derives from a woman aged 70-85 years with active or convalescent COVID-19. The chain combines TRBV11-2 with TRBJ2-2; 11 positions agree with TRBD1. The specimen was peripheral blood. DNA for the CDR3: TGTGCCAGCAGCCGAGGGACAGGGGGAGGGACCGGGGAGCTGTTTTTT. Translation gives CASSRGTGGGTGELFF.